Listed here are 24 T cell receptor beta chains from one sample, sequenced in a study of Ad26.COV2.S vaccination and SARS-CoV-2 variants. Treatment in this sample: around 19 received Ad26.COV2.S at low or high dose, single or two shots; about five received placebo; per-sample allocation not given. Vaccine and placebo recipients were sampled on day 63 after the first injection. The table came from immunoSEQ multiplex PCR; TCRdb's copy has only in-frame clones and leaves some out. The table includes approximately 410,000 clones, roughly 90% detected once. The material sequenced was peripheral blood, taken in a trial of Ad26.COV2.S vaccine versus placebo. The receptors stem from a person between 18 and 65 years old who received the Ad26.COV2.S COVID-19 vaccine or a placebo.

CDR3: CASSVGVPYNSPLHF. The CDR3 nucleotides read TGTGCCAGTAGTGTGGGGGTTCCCTATAATTCACCCCTCCACTTT. The V gene is TRBV19, the J gene TRBJ1-6, with D possibly matching TRBD1 (5 bases). V was shortened by 5 bases and J by 2 bases, with 10 bases between the two germline ends. The CDR3 is 15 residues long. Per the germline V gene, CDR1 is LNHDA and CDR2 is SQIVND (reference sequence).

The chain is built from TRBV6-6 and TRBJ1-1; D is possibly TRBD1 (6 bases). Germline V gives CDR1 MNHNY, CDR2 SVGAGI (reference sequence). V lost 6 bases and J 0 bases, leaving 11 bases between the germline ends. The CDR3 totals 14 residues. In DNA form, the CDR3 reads TGTGCCAGCAGGACAGGTCCTTTGAACACTGAAGCTTTCTTT. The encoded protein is CASRTGPLNTEAFF.

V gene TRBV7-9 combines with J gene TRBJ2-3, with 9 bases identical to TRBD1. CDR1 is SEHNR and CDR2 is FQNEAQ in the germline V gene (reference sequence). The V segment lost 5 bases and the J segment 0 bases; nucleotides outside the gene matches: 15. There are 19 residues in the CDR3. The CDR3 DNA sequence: TGTGCCAGCAGCCACCCGATTAGTGTCGGGACAGGGAGCACAGATACGCAGTATTTT. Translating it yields CASSHPISVGTGSTDTQYF.

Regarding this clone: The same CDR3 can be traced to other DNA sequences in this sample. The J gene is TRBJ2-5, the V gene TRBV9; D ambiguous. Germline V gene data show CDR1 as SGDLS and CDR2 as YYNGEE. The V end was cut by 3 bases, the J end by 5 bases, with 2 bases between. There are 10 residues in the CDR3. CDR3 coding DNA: TGTGCCAGCAGCGGCGAGACCCAGTACTTC. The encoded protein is CASSGETQYF.

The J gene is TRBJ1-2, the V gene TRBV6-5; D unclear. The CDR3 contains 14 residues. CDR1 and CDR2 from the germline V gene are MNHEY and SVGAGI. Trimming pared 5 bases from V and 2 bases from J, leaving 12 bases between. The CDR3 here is CASSIFDGNYGYTF. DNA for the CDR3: TGTGCCAGCAGTATCTTCGACGGCAACTATGGCTACACCTTC.

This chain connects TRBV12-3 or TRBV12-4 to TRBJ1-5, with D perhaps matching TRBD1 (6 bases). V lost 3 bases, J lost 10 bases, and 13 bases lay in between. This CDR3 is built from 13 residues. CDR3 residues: CASSLQEGGPQHF. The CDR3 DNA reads TGTGCCAGCAGTTTGCAGGAGGGGGGACCCCAGCATTTT.

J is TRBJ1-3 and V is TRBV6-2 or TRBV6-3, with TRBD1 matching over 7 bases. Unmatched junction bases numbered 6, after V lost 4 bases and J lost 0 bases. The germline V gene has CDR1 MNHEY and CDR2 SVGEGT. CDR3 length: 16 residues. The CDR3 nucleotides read TGTGCCAGCAGTTCCCAGGGGGACCACTCTGGAAACACCATATATTTT. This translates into CASSSQGDHSGNTIYF.

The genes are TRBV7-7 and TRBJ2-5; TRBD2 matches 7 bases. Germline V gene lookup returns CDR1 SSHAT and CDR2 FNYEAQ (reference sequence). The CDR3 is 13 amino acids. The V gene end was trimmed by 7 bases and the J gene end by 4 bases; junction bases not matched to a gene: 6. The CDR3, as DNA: TGTGCCAGCACCCCTGGGGGGGGAGAGACCCAGTACTTC. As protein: CASTPGGGETQYF.

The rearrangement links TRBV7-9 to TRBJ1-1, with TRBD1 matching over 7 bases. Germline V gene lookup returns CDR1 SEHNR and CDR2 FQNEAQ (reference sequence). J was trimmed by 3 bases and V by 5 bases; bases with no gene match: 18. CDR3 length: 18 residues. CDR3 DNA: TGTGCCAGCAGCAACATCAATCAAGGACAGGCCAGGGACACTGAAGCTTTCTTT. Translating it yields CASSNINQGQARDTEAFF. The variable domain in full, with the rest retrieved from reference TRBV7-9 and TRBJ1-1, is DTGVSQNPRHKITKRGQNVTFRCDPISEHNRLYWYRQTLGQGPEFLTYFQNEAQLEKSRLLSDRFSAERPKGSFSTLEIQRTEQGDSAMYLCASSNINQGQARDTEAFFGQGTRLTVV.

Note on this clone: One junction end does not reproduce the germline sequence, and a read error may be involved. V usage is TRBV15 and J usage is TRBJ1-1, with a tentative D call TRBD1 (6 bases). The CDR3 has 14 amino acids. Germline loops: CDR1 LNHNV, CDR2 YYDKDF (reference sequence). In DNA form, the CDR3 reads TGTGCCACCAGGAGAGGACAGAGCCCCACTGAAGCTTTCTTT. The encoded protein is CATRRGQSPTEAFF.

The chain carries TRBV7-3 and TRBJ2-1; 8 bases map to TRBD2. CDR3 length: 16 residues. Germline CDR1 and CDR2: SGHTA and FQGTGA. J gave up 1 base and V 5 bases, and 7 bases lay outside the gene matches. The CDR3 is CASSTTGTRSYNEQFF. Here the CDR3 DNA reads TGTGCCAGCAGCACAACCGGGACTAGGTCCTACAATGAGCAGTTCTTC.

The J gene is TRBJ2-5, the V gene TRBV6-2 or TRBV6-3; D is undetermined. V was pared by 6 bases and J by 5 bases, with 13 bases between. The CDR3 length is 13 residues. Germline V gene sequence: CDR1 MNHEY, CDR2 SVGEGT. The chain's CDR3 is CASSGRFEETQYF. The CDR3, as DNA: TGTGCCAGCAGCGGACGTTTTGAGGAGACCCAGTACTTC.

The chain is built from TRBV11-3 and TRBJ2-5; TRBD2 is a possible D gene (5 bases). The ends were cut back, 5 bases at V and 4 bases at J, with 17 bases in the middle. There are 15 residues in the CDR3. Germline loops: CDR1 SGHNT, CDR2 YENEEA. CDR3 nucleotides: TGTGCCAGCAGCGTAAATGGTGGACTCGGAGAGACCCAGTACTTC. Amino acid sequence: CASSVNGGLGETQYF.

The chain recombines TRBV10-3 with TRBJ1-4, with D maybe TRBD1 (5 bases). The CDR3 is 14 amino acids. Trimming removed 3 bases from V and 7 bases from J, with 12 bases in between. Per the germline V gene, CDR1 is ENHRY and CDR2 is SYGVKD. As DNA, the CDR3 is TGTGCCATCAGTGAAGAGGGGAGAGTTGAAAAACTGTTTTTT. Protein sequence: CAISEEGRVEKLFF.

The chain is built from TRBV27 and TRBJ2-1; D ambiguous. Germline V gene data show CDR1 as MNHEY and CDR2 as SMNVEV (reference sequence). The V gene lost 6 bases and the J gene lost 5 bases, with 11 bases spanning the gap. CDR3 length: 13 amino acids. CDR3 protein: CASRLGGHNEQFF. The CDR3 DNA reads TGTGCCAGCAGACTCGGTGGACACAATGAGCAGTTCTTC.

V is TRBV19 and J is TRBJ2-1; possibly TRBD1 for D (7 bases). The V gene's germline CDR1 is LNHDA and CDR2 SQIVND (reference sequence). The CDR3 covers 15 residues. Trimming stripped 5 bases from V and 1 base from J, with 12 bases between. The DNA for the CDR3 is TGTGCCAGTAGTTCCCAGGGGGGATCCTACAATGAGCAGTTCTTC. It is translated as CASSSQGGSYNEQFF.

The CDR3 bases are TGTGCCAGCAGTTTACTAATGGCAGAAAACACTGAAGCTTTCTTT. It translates to CASSLLMAENTEAFF. V is TRBV28 and J is TRBJ1-1; no firm D call. Germline V gene sequence: CDR1 MDHEN, CDR2 SYDVKM. The CDR3 extends over 15 amino acids. Trimming stripped 2 bases from V and 2 bases from J, with 12 bases between.

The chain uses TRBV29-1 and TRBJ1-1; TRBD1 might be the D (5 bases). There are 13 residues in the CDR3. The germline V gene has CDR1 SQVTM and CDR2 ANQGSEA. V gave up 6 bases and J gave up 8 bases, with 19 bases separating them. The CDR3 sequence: CSVGSHGGTEAFF. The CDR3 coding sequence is TGCAGCGTGGGGAGCCATGGGGGAACGGAAGCTTTCTTT.

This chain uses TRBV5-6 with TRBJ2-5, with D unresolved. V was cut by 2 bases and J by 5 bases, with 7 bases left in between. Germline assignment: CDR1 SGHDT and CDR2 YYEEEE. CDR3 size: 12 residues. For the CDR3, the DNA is TGTGCCAGCAGCTTAGGTCGCGAGACCCAGTACTTC. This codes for CASSLGRETQYF.

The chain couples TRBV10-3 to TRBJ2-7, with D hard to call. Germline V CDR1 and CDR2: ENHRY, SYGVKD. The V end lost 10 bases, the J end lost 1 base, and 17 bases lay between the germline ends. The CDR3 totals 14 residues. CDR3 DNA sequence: TGTGCCAGCAAACCGACATCAGATTCCTACGAGCAGTACTTC. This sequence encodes CASKPTSDSYEQYF.

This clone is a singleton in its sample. The chain's CDR3 is CASSLGPNQPQHF. As DNA, the CDR3 is TGTGCCAGCAGCCTCGGCCCAAATCAGCCCCAGCATTTT. This chain joins TRBV3-1 (or the pseudogene TRBV3-2) and TRBJ1-5, with no clear D. This CDR3 comprises 13 residues. In germline, CDR1 is LGHDT, CDR2 YNNKEL (reference sequence). Trimming removed 4 bases at V and 4 bases at J, with 8 bases between.

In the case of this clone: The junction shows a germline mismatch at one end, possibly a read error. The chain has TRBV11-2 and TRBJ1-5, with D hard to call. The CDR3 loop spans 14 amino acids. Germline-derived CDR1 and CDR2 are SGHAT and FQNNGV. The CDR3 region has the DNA TGTGCCAGCAGCTTAGGATTAGACAATCGGCCCCAGCATTTT. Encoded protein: CASSLGLDNRPQHF.

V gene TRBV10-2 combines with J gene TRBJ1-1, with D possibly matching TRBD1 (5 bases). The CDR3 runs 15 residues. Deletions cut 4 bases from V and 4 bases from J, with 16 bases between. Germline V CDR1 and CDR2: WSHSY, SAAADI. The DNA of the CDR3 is TGCGCCAGCAGTGGACGGGGCAGTAAGGTCACTGAAGCTTTCTTT. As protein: CASSGRGSKVTEAFF.

CDR3: CASSQDVGGNQPQHF. CDR3 bases: TGTGCCAGCAGCCAAGATGTCGGGGGTAATCAGCCCCAGCATTTT. The genes are TRBV3-1 (or the pseudogene TRBV3-2) and TRBJ1-5; the D gene is possibly TRBD1 (5 bases). The CDR3 contains 15 residues. Germline CDR1 and CDR2: LGHDT and YNNKEL (reference sequence). The V end lost 0 bases, the J end lost 4 bases, and 10 bases lay between the germline ends.